These T cell receptor beta chains were read from a single sample in a study of blood T cell repertoires in COVID-19. Clones were sequenced by immunoSEQ multiplex PCR, and TCRdb holds only the in-frame ones, with some missing. Of approximately 53,000 clones listed, about four fifths were seen once; the top ten hold around 22%. Sequencing was performed on peripheral blood. These receptors originate from a woman aged 80 or older with COVID-19, enrolled during active disease. Both conserved end residues are part of each CDR3. A D gene is named only where the DNA matches it firmly. Size is omitted from some rows. Given values are once, few, many or a class for expanded clones.

d_call: -; clone_size: -; v_call: TRBV19; j_call: TRBJ2-1; cdr3_aa: CASSISSGAFDEQFF; cdr3_nt: TGTGCCAGTAGTATTTCCTCAGGGGCCTTCGATGAGCAGTTCTTC
d_call: TRBD1; clone_size: -; v_call: TRBV7-9; j_call: TRBJ1-5; cdr3_aa: CASSFGTGGSGQPQHF; cdr3_nt: TGTGCCAGCAGCTTTGGTACAGGGGGCTCGGGACAGCCCCAGCATTTT
d_call: TRBD1; clone_size: -; v_call: TRBV28; j_call: TRBJ2-4; cdr3_aa: CASRRQGSKNIQYF; cdr3_nt: TGTGCCAGCAGGCGACAGGGGTCCAAAAACATTCAGTACTTC
d_call: TRBD1; clone_size: once; v_call: TRBV3-1/TRBV3-2; j_call: TRBJ2-2; cdr3_aa: CASSQGGTGHTGELFF; cdr3_nt: TGTGCCAGCAGCCAAGGGGGGACAGGGCACACCGGGGAGCTGTTTTTT
d_call: -; clone_size: -; v_call: TRBV6-5; j_call: TRBJ1-1; cdr3_aa: CASSRGLGPGGAFF; cdr3_nt: TGTGCCAGCAGTCGAGGGCTGGGCCCCGGGGGAGCTTTCTTT
d_call: TRBD2; clone_size: -; v_call: TRBV5-1; j_call: TRBJ2-1; cdr3_aa: CASSPGLAGVGPYNEQFF; cdr3_nt: TGCGCCAGCAGCCCGGGACTAGCGGGAGTAGGCCCCTACAATGAGCAGTTCTTC
d_call: -; clone_size: -; v_call: TRBV5-1; j_call: TRBJ2-6; cdr3_aa: CASRRRISGANVLTF; cdr3_nt: TGCGCCAGCAGGCGAAGAATTTCTGGGGCCAACGTCCTGACTTTC
d_call: TRBD1; clone_size: few; v_call: TRBV4-1; j_call: TRBJ1-2; cdr3_aa: CASSSSGTDGYGYTF; cdr3_nt: TGCGCCAGCAGCTCCTCCGGGACAGATGGCTATGGCTACACCTTC
d_call: -; clone_size: -; v_call: TRBV7-3; j_call: TRBJ2-6; cdr3_aa: CASSQSASRQPGANVLTF; cdr3_nt: TGTGCCAGCAGCCAGTCGGCTAGCAGACAACCTGGGGCCAACGTCCTGACTTTC
d_call: TRBD1; clone_size: -; v_call: TRBV6-6; j_call: TRBJ1-4; cdr3_aa: CASTYPGGGEKLFF; cdr3_nt: TGTGCCAGCACCTACCCAGGGGGCGGTGAAAAACTGTTTTTT
d_call: -; clone_size: -; v_call: TRBV14; j_call: TRBJ2-7; cdr3_aa: CASSRFKGDSGEQYF; cdr3_nt: TGTGCCAGCAGCCGTTTTAAGGGAGATTCGGGTGAGCAGTACTTC
d_call: -; clone_size: -; v_call: TRBV5-8; j_call: TRBJ1-3; cdr3_aa: CASSLVGTGAIYF; cdr3_nt: TGTGCCAGCAGCTTGGTCGGAACCGGGGCCATATATTTT
d_call: -; clone_size: few; v_call: TRBV19; j_call: TRBJ1-6; cdr3_aa: CASSNADGVGRNSPLHF; cdr3_nt: TGTGCCAGTAGCAATGCCGACGGAGTAGGTCGTAATTCACCCCTCCACTTT
d_call: -; clone_size: once; v_call: TRBV4-2; j_call: TRBJ2-3; cdr3_aa: CASSQGRESDTQYF; cdr3_nt: TGTGCCAGCAGCCAGGGTCGGGAATCGGATACGCAGTATTTT
d_call: -; clone_size: -; v_call: TRBV14; j_call: TRBJ2-7; cdr3_aa: CASSQDDRDEQYF; cdr3_nt: TGTGCCAGCAGCCAAGATGATCGGGACGAGCAGTACTTC
d_call: TRBD2; clone_size: -; v_call: TRBV4-1; j_call: TRBJ2-7; cdr3_aa: CASSQPGLAYEQYF; cdr3_nt: TGCGCCAGCAGCCAACCAGGACTAGCCTACGAGCAGTACTTC
d_call: TRBD1; clone_size: -; v_call: TRBV28; j_call: TRBJ1-1; cdr3_aa: CASSLRQGAREAFF; cdr3_nt: TGTGCCAGCAGTTTACGACAGGGGGCGCGGGAGGCTTTCTTT
d_call: -; clone_size: -; v_call: TRBV3-1/TRBV3-2; j_call: TRBJ2-7; cdr3_aa: CASSQGNQGGQYF; cdr3_nt: TGTGCCAGCAGCCAGGGAAATCAGGGGGGGCAGTACTTC
d_call: TRBD1; clone_size: -; v_call: TRBV19; j_call: TRBJ1-6; cdr3_aa: CASSMQGAINSPLHF; cdr3_nt: TGTGCCAGTAGTATGCAGGGGGCTATCAATTCACCCCTCCACTTT
d_call: -; clone_size: many; v_call: TRBV27; j_call: TRBJ1-2; cdr3_aa: CASSLRQNYGYTF; cdr3_nt: TGTGCCAGCAGTTTGAGACAGAACTATGGCTACACCTTC
d_call: -; clone_size: once; v_call: TRBV7-2; j_call: TRBJ2-5; cdr3_aa: CASSTPGQKETQYF; cdr3_nt: TGTGCCAGCAGCACACCGGGACAAAAAGAGACCCAGTACTTC
d_call: -; clone_size: -; v_call: TRBV18; j_call: TRBJ1-3; cdr3_aa: CASSPNRAGTTSGNTIYF; cdr3_nt: TGTGCCAGCTCACCGAACAGGGCCGGGACAACCTCTGGAAACACCATATATTTT
d_call: -; clone_size: once; v_call: TRBV5-1; j_call: TRBJ2-1; cdr3_aa: CASSLQRSSYNEQFF; cdr3_nt: TGCGCCAGCAGCTTGCAGCGCAGCTCCTACAATGAGCAGTTCTTC
d_call: TRBD2; clone_size: -; v_call: TRBV19; j_call: TRBJ2-7; cdr3_aa: CASSIQGTSGGYEQYF; cdr3_nt: TGTGCCAGTAGTATCCAAGGGACTAGCGGGGGCTACGAGCAGTACTTC
d_call: TRBD2; clone_size: few; v_call: TRBV7-3; j_call: TRBJ2-1; cdr3_aa: CASSSLAGGYNEQFF; cdr3_nt: TGTGCCAGCAGCTCACTAGCGGGAGGGTACAATGAGCAGTTCTTC
d_call: TRBD1; clone_size: -; v_call: TRBV11-1; j_call: TRBJ2-7; cdr3_aa: CASRNPTGIEQYF; cdr3_nt: TGTGCCAGCAGGAACCCGACAGGGATCGAGCAGTACTTC
d_call: TRBD2; clone_size: -; v_call: TRBV6-1; j_call: TRBJ2-1; cdr3_aa: CASSESYPPGTSSYNEQFF; cdr3_nt: TGTGCCAGCAGTGAAAGTTATCCGCCCGGGACTAGCTCCTACAATGAGCAGTTCTTC
d_call: TRBD1; clone_size: -; v_call: TRBV7-9; j_call: TRBJ1-5; cdr3_aa: CASSRLGQGSNQPQHF; cdr3_nt: TGTGCCAGCAGCCGCCTGGGACAGGGGAGCAATCAGCCCCAGCATTTT
d_call: TRBD1; clone_size: -; v_call: TRBV7-2; j_call: TRBJ1-6; cdr3_aa: CASSPNPGTGNSPLHF; cdr3_nt: TGTGCCAGCAGCCCAAATCCCGGGACAGGGAACTCACCCCTCCACTTT
d_call: -; clone_size: -; v_call: TRBV19; j_call: TRBJ1-2; cdr3_aa: CASRGAGVYGYTF; cdr3_nt: TGTGCCAGTAGGGGGGCTGGGGTCTATGGCTACACCTTC
d_call: TRBD1; clone_size: -; v_call: TRBV4-2; j_call: TRBJ2-7; cdr3_aa: CASSRDSGQGHEQYF; cdr3_nt: TGTGCCAGCAGCCGGGACTCGGGACAGGGTCACGAGCAGTACTTC
d_call: -; clone_size: once; v_call: TRBV7-3; j_call: TRBJ2-5; cdr3_aa: CASSLYPGIGETQYF; cdr3_nt: TGTGCCAGCAGCTTATACCCCGGTATCGGGGAGACCCAGTACTTC
d_call: TRBD2; clone_size: few; v_call: TRBV6-5; j_call: TRBJ2-1; cdr3_aa: CASARGLEYEQFF; cdr3_nt: TGTGCCAGCGCTAGGGGACTAGAGTATGAGCAGTTCTTC
d_call: -; clone_size: -; v_call: TRBV7-9; j_call: TRBJ1-1; cdr3_aa: CASSLGDKNTEAFF; cdr3_nt: TGTGCCAGCAGCTTAGGGGACAAGAACACTGAAGCTTTCTTT
d_call: TRBD1; clone_size: -; v_call: TRBV27; j_call: TRBJ1-5; cdr3_aa: CASSLRPMDRGNQPQHF; cdr3_nt: TGTGCCAGCAGTTTACGACCCATGGACAGGGGAAATCAGCCCCAGCATTTT
d_call: -; clone_size: -; v_call: TRBV19; j_call: TRBJ2-3; cdr3_aa: CASSISGHPEDTQYF; cdr3_nt: TGTGCCAGTAGTATCAGCGGCCACCCTGAGGATACGCAGTATTTT
d_call: TRBD2; clone_size: -; v_call: TRBV14; j_call: TRBJ2-7; cdr3_aa: CASSQSPWTSGRQVTYEQYF; cdr3_nt: TGTGCCAGCAGCCAAAGCCCTTGGACTAGCGGGCGCCAGGTCACCTACGAGCAGTACTTC
d_call: TRBD2; clone_size: -; v_call: TRBV3-1/TRBV3-2; j_call: TRBJ2-2; cdr3_aa: CASSRGLAGGRELFF; cdr3_nt: TGTGCCAGCAGCCGCGGACTAGCGGGAGGCCGGGAGCTGTTTTTT
d_call: -; clone_size: -; v_call: TRBV28; j_call: TRBJ2-7; cdr3_aa: CASSLTSRLAWSEQYF; cdr3_nt: TGTGCCAGCAGTTTGACTAGTCGATTAGCTTGGTCCGAGCAGTACTTC
d_call: -; clone_size: -; v_call: TRBV2; j_call: TRBJ1-6; cdr3_aa: CASSEDGGSYNSPLHF; cdr3_nt: TGTGCCAGCAGTGAAGACGGGGGCTCCTATAATTCACCCCTCCACTTT
d_call: -; clone_size: -; v_call: TRBV27; j_call: TRBJ2-7; cdr3_aa: CASSPQGIPYEQYF; cdr3_nt: TGTGCCAGCAGTCCCCAGGGGATCCCATACGAGCAGTACTTC
d_call: TRBD1; clone_size: -; v_call: TRBV7-6; j_call: TRBJ2-7; cdr3_aa: CASSLASGQGSYEQYF; cdr3_nt: TGTGCCAGCAGCTTAGCGTCGGGACAGGGGTCCTACGAGCAGTACTTC
d_call: TRBD1; clone_size: once; v_call: TRBV5-5; j_call: TRBJ2-3; cdr3_aa: CASGQTGGTDTQYF; cdr3_nt: TGTGCCAGCGGACAAACAGGGGGCACAGATACGCAGTATTTT
d_call: TRBD1; clone_size: few; v_call: TRBV2; j_call: TRBJ1-2; cdr3_aa: CANRDRGTYGYTF; cdr3_nt: TGTGCCAACCGGGACAGGGGTACCTATGGCTACACCTTC
d_call: TRBD1; clone_size: -; v_call: TRBV6-2/TRBV6-3; j_call: TRBJ2-7; cdr3_aa: CASSRPGTGVYEQYF; cdr3_nt: TGTGCCAGCAGCCGACCCGGGACAGGGGTCTACGAGCAGTACTTC
d_call: TRBD2; clone_size: once; v_call: TRBV9; j_call: TRBJ2-2; cdr3_aa: CASSVVGGGSRELFF; cdr3_nt: TGTGCCAGCAGCGTAGTTGGGGGAGGGTCCCGGGAGCTGTTTTTT
d_call: -; clone_size: once; v_call: TRBV2; j_call: TRBJ2-5; cdr3_aa: CASSGGVRETQYF; cdr3_nt: TGTGCCAGCAGTGGCGGGGTACGAGAGACCCAGTACTTC
d_call: -; clone_size: -; v_call: TRBV2; j_call: TRBJ2-1; cdr3_aa: CASGASSYNEQFF; cdr3_nt: TGTGCCAGTGGGGCAAGCTCCTACAATGAGCAGTTCTTC
d_call: -; clone_size: -; v_call: TRBV28; j_call: TRBJ1-1; cdr3_aa: CASSPHRGNTEAFF; cdr3_nt: TGTGCCAGCAGTCCCCATCGGGGGAACACTGAAGCTTTCTTT
d_call: TRBD2; clone_size: -; v_call: TRBV12-3/TRBV12-4; j_call: TRBJ2-3; cdr3_aa: CASKLAGGTQYF; cdr3_nt: TGTGCCAGCAAATTAGCGGGAGGAACGCAGTATTTT
d_call: TRBD2; clone_size: -; v_call: TRBV6-5; j_call: TRBJ2-3; cdr3_aa: CASAKWTSGPGTQYF; cdr3_nt: TGTGCCAGCGCTAAATGGACTAGCGGGCCTGGTACGCAGTATTTT
d_call: TRBD2; clone_size: -; v_call: TRBV28; j_call: TRBJ2-5; cdr3_aa: CASLDPGLAGEGETQYF; cdr3_nt: TGTGCCAGCTTGGACCCGGGACTAGCGGGAGAGGGGGAGACCCAGTACTTC
d_call: -; clone_size: few; v_call: TRBV7-9; j_call: TRBJ2-1; cdr3_aa: CASSLAYRPNEQFF; cdr3_nt: TGTGCCAGCAGCTTAGCGTACAGGCCCAATGAGCAGTTCTTC
d_call: TRBD2; clone_size: -; v_call: TRBV19; j_call: TRBJ2-7; cdr3_aa: CASRTGTSGKSEQYF; cdr3_nt: TGTGCCAGTAGGACTGGGACTAGCGGGAAGAGCGAGCAGTACTTC
d_call: TRBD2; clone_size: -; v_call: TRBV4-2; j_call: TRBJ2-1; cdr3_aa: CASSQDLAGGPIYNEQFF; cdr3_nt: TGTGCCAGCAGCCAAGACTTAGCGGGAGGGCCGATCTACAATGAGCAGTTCTTC
d_call: -; clone_size: -; v_call: TRBV12-5; j_call: TRBJ2-7; cdr3_aa: CASGTTVNEQYF; cdr3_nt: TGTGCTAGTGGCACGACAGTAAACGAGCAGTACTTC
d_call: -; clone_size: -; v_call: TRBV28; j_call: TRBJ2-1; cdr3_aa: CASSLNNNEQFF; cdr3_nt: TGTGCCAGCAGTTTAAATAACAATGAGCAGTTCTTC
d_call: TRBD2; clone_size: -; v_call: TRBV4-2; j_call: TRBJ2-1; cdr3_aa: CASSQEVRTSGINEQFF; cdr3_nt: TGTGCCAGCAGCCAAGAAGTGCGGACTAGCGGAATCAATGAGCAGTTCTTC